This is a list of T cell receptor beta chains from one sample in a study of T cell responses to AZD1222 COVID-19 vaccine. Method: immunoSEQ multiplex PCR; TCRdb's copy keeps in-frame clones and lacks some. The data contain around 120,000 clones, roughly 86% of them singletons. Material: peripheral blood, obtained 28 days after the second AZD1222 dose. The receptors were sampled from an adult who received the AZD1222 COVID-19 vaccine. The CDR3 runs from the conserved cysteine through the conserved F or W. D genes are given only for firm matches. Size values are once, few and many counts, or a class for expanded clones, and some rows have none.

TRBJ1-2	TRBD1	-	TRBV29-1	TGCAGCGTTACAGACAGGGTGGACTATGGCTACACCTTC	CSVTDRVDYGYTF
TRBJ2-2	-	-	TRBV10-1	TGCGCCAGCAGTGAAGGGGTAACGGACACCGGGGAGCTGTTTTTT	CASSEGVTDTGELFF
TRBJ2-3	-	once	TRBV2	TGTGCCAGCAGTGAGATGGCTAGCGGCACAGATACGCAGTATTTT	CASSEMASGTDTQYF
TRBJ2-7	TRBD1	-	TRBV5-1	TGCGCCAGCAGCACGGGACAGGGGGCTCACGAGCAGTACTTC	CASSTGQGAHEQYF
TRBJ2-1	TRBD1	once	TRBV24-1	TGTGCCACCAGCCCCCGGGACAGGGGTTACAATGAGCAGTTCTTC	CATSPRDRGYNEQFF
TRBJ2-3	TRBD2	-	TRBV3-1/TRBV3-2	TGTGCCAGCAGCCAAGCGGGGGGTGGAACAGATACGCAGTATTTT	CASSQAGGGTDTQYF
TRBJ1-2	-	-	TRBV5-1	TGCGCCAGCAGCCTAGAGGAGTCTTGGGGCTACACCTTC	CASSLEESWGYTF
TRBJ1-1	TRBD1	-	TRBV4-1	TGCGCCAGCAGCCAAAACAATTTCGCACAGGGGGCGAACACTGAAGCTTTCTTT	CASSQNNFAQGANTEAFF
TRBJ1-5	-	-	TRBV20-1	TGCAGTGCTAGTTGGGGTTTGGAGCCCCAGCATTTT	CSASWGLEPQHF
TRBJ2-1	TRBD2	-	TRBV18	TGTGCCAGCTCACCCCTTTTTACTAGCGGGTCGGGTTATCGAGGGTTCTTC	CASSPLFTSGSGYRGFF
TRBJ1-6	TRBD1	-	TRBV5-4	TGTGCCAGCAGCACCGGACAGGGCCTCACGAATTCACCCCTCCACTTT	CASSTGQGLTNSPLHF
TRBJ1-1	-	-	TRBV28	TGTGCCAGCAGTTTAGGGTGGGGGAACACTGAAGCTTTCTTT	CASSLGWGNTEAFF
TRBJ1-2	-	-	TRBV24-1	TGTGCCACCAGTCCTGGGTACTACACCTTC	CATSPGYYTF
TRBJ2-7	-	-	TRBV5-3	TGTGCCAGAAGCTTGCCCGCCGTTCCCCACGAGCAGTACTTC	CARSLPAVPHEQYF
TRBJ2-7	-	-	TRBV6-5	TGTGCCAGCAGTTACTTGTCGGGGAGATTCTACGAGCAGTACTTC	CASSYLSGRFYEQYF
TRBJ2-3	-	once	TRBV12-2	TGTGCAAGTCGCTTTTTGCGGGACAAAGGGGATACGCAGTATTTT	CASRFLRDKGDTQYF
TRBJ2-7	-	once	TRBV9	TGTGCCAGCAGCCTTGATTGGAGTCCCTCCTACGAGCAGTACTTC	CASSLDWSPSYEQYF
TRBJ2-1	-	-	TRBV14	TGTGCCAGCAGCCAAGATGAGCAGGACTTGAACAATGAGCAGTTCTTC	CASSQDEQDLNNEQFF
TRBJ2-5	-	-	TRBV6-6	TGTGCCAGCAGTTATTTGACTCTACAAGAGACCCAGTACTTC	CASSYLTLQETQYF
TRBJ2-1	-	few	TRBV5-1	TGCGCCAGCAGCTTGGGTGGAGAGACGTACCACAATGAGCAGTTCTTC	CASSLGGETYHNEQFF
TRBJ1-1	-	-	TRBV19	TGTGCCAGTAGTACCAAGGGAATGGGACGAGGGGACCCTGAAGCTTTCTTT	CASSTKGMGRGDPEAFF
TRBJ2-1	TRBD1	-	TRBV6-5	TGTGCCAGCAGAAACCGGGACAGCTTCTATGAGCAGTTCTTC	CASRNRDSFYEQFF
TRBJ2-1	TRBD2	-	TRBV27	TGTGCCAGCAGTTTTGGAGCGGGGGGCTACAATGAGCAGTTCTTC	CASSFGAGGYNEQFF
TRBJ2-3	-	-	TRBV5-4	TGTGCCAGCAGCTTGGGTCGAGGCACAGATACGCAGTATTTT	CASSLGRGTDTQYF
TRBJ2-7	TRBD1	once	TRBV7-9	TGTGCCAGCAGCTCACGACAGGGGGCGGGCTACGAGCAGTACTTC	CASSSRQGAGYEQYF
TRBJ2-6	-	-	TRBV6-6	TGTGCCAGCAGTCCAATCAGAGGGCAGCGTAGCTCTGGGGCCAACGTCCTGACTTTC	CASSPIRGQRSSGANVLTF
TRBJ2-7	-	-	TRBV6-5	TGTGCCAGCACCGGGTACGAGCAGTACTTC	CASTGYEQYF
TRBJ1-1	-	few	TRBV5-4	TGTGCCAGCAGCCCAGGCGGGGATGGTGAAGCTTTCTTT	CASSPGGDGEAFF
TRBJ1-2	-	-	TRBV9	TGTGCCAGCAGCGTAGTATTAGGAGGGGAATATGGCTACACCTTC	CASSVVLGGEYGYTF
TRBJ2-7	-	-	TRBV7-2	TGTGCCAGCAGCTTTCTAGGAACAGCCTCCTACGAGCAGTACTTC	CASSFLGTASYEQYF
TRBJ1-1	TRBD1	-	TRBV19	TGTGCCAGTTCGTGGACAGGGGACACTGAAGCTTTCTTT	CASSWTGDTEAFF
TRBJ2-7	-	-	TRBV3-1/TRBV3-2	TGTGCCAGCAGCCAAGATAGGTACGAGCAGTACTTC	CASSQDRYEQYF
TRBJ1-1	-	-	TRBV7-6	TGTGCCAGCAGCTTAGAGAAGGGCCAAGCTTTCTTT	CASSLEKGQAFF
TRBJ2-1	TRBD2	-	TRBV9	TGTGCCAGCAGCCTAGGACTAGCGGGAGAGGGTGAGCAGTTCTTC	CASSLGLAGEGEQFF
TRBJ1-1	-	-	TRBV7-6	TGTGCCAGCAGCTCCACAGGGAGTTACACTGAAGCTTTCTTT	CASSSTGSYTEAFF
TRBJ2-7	TRBD2	-	TRBV29-1	TGCAGCGTTGTACTAGCGAGCTACGAGCAGTACTTC	CSVVLASYEQYF
TRBJ2-1	TRBD2	-	TRBV11-1	TGTGCCAGCAGCTTAGAAGGACTAGGCGACAATGAGCAGTTCTTC	CASSLEGLGDNEQFF
TRBJ1-1	-	-	TRBV14	TGTGCCAGCAGCCACCACCAAAGAGACACTGAAGCTTTCTTT	CASSHHQRDTEAFF
TRBJ2-1	-	few	TRBV7-9	TGTGCCAGCAGCTTCGAGCGGTGGTACAATGAGCAGTTCTTC	CASSFERWYNEQFF